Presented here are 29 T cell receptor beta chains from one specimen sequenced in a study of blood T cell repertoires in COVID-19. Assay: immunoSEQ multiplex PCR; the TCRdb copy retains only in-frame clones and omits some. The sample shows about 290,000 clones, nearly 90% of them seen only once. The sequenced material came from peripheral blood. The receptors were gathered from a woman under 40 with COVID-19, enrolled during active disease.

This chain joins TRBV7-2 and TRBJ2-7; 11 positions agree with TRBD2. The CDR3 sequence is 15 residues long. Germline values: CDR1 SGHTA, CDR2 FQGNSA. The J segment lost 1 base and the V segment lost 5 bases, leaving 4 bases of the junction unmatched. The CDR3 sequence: CASSRLAGRSYEQYF. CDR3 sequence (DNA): TGTGCCAGCAGCAGACTAGCGGGGAGATCCTACGAGCAGTACTTC.

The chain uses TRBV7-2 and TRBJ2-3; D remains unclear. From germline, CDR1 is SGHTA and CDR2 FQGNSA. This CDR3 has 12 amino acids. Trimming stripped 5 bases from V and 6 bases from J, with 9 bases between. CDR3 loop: CASSQLTDTQYF. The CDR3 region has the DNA TGTGCCAGCAGCCAACTTACGGATACGCAGTATTTT. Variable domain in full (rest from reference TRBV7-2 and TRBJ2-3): GAGVSQSPSNKVTEKGKDVELRCDPISGHTALYWYRQSLGQGLEFLIYFQGNSAPDKSGLPSDRFSAERTGGSVSTLTIQRTQQEDSAVYLCASSQLTDTQYFGPGTRLTVL.

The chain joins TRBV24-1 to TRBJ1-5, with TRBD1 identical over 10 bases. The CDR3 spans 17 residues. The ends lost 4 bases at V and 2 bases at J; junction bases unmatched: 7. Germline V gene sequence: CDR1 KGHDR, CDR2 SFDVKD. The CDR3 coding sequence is TGTGCCACCAGTGACCCAGGGACAGGGGACGGCAATCAGCCCCAGCATTTT. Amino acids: CATSDPGTGDGNQPQHF.

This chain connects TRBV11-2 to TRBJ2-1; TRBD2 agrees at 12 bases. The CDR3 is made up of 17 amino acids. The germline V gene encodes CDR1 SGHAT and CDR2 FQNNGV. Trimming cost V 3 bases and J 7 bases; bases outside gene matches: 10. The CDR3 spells CASSFFRLAGAQNEQFF. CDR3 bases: TGTGCCAGCAGCTTCTTCCGACTAGCGGGGGCCCAGAATGAGCAGTTCTTC.

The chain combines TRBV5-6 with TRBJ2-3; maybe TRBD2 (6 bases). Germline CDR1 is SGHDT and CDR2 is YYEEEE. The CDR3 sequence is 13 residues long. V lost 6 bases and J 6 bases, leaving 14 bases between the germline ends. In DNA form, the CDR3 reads TGTGCCAGCAAAAGGATTCGGGAGGATACGCAGTATTTT. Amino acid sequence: CASKRIREDTQYF.

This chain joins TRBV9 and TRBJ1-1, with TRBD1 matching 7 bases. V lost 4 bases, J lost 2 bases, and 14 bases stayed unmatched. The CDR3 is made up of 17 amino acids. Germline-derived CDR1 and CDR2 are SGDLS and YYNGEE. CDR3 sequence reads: CASSPWTGASGNTEAFF. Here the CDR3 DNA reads TGTGCCAGCAGCCCTTGGACAGGCGCCTCCGGAAACACTGAAGCTTTCTTT. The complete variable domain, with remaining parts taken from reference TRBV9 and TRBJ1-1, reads DSGVTQTPKHLITATGQRVTLRCSPRSGDLSVYWYQQSLDQGLQFLIQYYNGEERAKGNILERFSAQQFPDLHSELNLSSLELGDSALYFCASSPWTGASGNTEAFFGQGTRLTVV.

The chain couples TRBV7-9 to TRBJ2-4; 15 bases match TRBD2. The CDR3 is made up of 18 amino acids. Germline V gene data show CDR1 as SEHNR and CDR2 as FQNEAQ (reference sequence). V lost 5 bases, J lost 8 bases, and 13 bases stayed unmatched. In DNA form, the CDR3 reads TGTGCCAGCAGCGTCCCTCCGGGACTAGCGGGGGGCGTGGACATTCAGTACTTC. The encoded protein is CASSVPPGLAGGVDIQYF. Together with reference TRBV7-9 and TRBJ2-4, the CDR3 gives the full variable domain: DTGVSQNPRHKITKRGQNVTFRCDPISEHNRLYWYRQTLGQGPEFLTYFQNEAQLEKSRLLSDRFSAERPKGSFSTLEIQRTEQGDSAMYLCASSVPPGLAGGVDIQYFGAGTRLSVL.

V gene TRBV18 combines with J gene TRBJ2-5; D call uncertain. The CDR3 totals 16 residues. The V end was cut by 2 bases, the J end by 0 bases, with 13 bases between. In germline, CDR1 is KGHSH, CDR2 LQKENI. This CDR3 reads CASSPDSSSYQETQYF. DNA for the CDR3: TGTGCCAGCTCACCAGACTCCTCATCGTACCAAGAGACCCAGTACTTC.

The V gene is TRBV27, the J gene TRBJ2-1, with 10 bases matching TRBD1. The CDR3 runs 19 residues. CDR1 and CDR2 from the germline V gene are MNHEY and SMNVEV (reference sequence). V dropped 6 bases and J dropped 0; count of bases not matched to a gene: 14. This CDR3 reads CASRDPGQGRLSSYNEQFF. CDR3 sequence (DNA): TGTGCCAGCAGGGACCCGGGACAGGGGCGCTTAAGCTCCTACAATGAGCAGTTCTTC.

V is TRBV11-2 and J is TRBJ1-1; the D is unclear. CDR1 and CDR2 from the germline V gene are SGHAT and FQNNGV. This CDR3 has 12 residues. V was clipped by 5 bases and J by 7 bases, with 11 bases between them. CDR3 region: CASSTLTYEAFF. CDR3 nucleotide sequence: TGTGCCAGCAGCACCCTTACCTATGAAGCTTTCTTT. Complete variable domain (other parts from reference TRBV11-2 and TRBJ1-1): EAGVAQSPRYKIIEKRQSVAFWCNPISGHATLYWYQQILGQGPKLLIQFQNNGVVDDSQLPKDRFSAERLKGVDSTLKIQPAKLEDSAVYLCASSTLTYEAFFGQGTRLTVV.

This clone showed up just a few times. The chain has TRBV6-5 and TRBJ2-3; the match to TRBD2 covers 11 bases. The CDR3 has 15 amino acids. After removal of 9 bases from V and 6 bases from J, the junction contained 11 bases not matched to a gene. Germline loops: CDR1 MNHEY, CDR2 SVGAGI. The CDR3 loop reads CASDFSGGDVDTQYF. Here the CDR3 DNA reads TGTGCCAGTGACTTTAGCGGGGGGGACGTGGATACGCAGTATTTT.

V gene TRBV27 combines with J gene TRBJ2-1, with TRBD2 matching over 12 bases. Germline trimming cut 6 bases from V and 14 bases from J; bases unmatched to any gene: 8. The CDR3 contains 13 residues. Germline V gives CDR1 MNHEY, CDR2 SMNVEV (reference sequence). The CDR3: CASRGTSGSYKFF. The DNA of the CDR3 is TGTGCCAGCAGGGGGACTAGCGGGTCGTATAAGTTCTTC.

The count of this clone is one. CDR3 nucleotide sequence: TGTGCCAGCAGGCAGCCGGGCGGGTATACGCAGTATTTT. Translated: CASRQPGGYTQYF. This rearrangement joins TRBV7-2 to TRBJ2-3, with a possible D match to TRBD2 (5 bases). The CDR3 totals 13 residues. Germline V lookup: CDR1 SGHTA, CDR2 FQGNSA. The V gene lost 6 bases and the J gene lost 7 bases, with 14 bases spanning the gap.

The CDR3, as DNA: TGTGCCAGCTCACCAATCCAGGGGTATGGCTACACCTTC. It translates to CASSPIQGYGYTF. The chain has TRBV18 and TRBJ1-2; a weak D match, TRBD1 (6 bases). Trimming shortened V by 2 bases and J by 5 bases, and 9 bases separated the two germline ends. This CDR3 has 13 residues. Per the germline V gene, CDR1 is KGHSH and CDR2 is LQKENI.

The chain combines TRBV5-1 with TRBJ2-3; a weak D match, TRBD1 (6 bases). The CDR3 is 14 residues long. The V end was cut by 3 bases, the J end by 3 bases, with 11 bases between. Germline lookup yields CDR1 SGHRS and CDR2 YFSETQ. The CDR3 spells CASSSRQGTDTQYF. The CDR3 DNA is TGCGCCAGCAGCTCCCGCCAGGGGACAGATACGCAGTATTTT.

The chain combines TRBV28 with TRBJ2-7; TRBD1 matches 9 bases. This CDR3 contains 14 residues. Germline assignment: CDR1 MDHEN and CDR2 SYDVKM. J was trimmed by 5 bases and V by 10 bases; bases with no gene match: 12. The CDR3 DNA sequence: TGTGCCACCAACCTTTTAGGACAGGGGAACGAGCAGTACTTC. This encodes CATNLLGQGNEQYF.

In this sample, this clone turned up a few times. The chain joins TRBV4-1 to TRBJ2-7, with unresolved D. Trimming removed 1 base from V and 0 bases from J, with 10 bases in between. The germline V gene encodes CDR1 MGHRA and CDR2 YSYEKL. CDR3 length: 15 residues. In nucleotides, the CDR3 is TGCGCCAGCAGCCAAGCGCAGACACTCTCCTACGAGCAGTACTTC. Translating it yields CASSQAQTLSYEQYF.

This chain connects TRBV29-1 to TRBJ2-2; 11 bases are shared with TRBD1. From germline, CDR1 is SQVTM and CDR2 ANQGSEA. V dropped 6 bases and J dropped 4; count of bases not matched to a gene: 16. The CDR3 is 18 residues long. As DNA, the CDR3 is TGCAGCGTCGCCCTCCGAGCCGGGACAGGGGGAATCACCGGGGAGCTGTTTTTT. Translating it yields CSVALRAGTGGITGELFF.

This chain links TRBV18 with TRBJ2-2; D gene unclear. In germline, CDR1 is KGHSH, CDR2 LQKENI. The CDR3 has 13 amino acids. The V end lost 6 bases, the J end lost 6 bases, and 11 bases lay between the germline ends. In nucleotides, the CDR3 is TGTGCCAGCTCTCCTTATGCGTCCGGGGAGCTGTTTTTT. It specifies CASSPYASGELFF.

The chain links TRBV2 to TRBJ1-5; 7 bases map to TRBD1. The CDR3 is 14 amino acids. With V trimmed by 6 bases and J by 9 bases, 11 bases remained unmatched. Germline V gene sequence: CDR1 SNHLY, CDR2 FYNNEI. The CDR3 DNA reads TGTGCCAGCAGAGACAGGGTTTGGGGTGGGCCCCAGCATTTT. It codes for CASRDRVWGGPQHF.

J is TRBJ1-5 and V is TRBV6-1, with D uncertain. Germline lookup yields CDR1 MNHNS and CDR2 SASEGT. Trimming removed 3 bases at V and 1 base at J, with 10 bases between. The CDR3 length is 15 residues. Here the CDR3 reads CASSEFGGSNQPQHF. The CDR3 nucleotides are TGTGCCAGCAGTGAGTTCGGCGGAAGCAATCAGCCCCAGCATTTT.

CDR3 region: CASSKTGSSYEQYF. DNA for the CDR3: TGTGCCAGCAGCAAGACAGGGAGCTCCTACGAGCAGTACTTC. The V and J genes are TRBV5-6 and TRBJ2-7, with 7 bases fitting TRBD1. The junction had 4 bases not matched to a gene; V was cut back by 4 bases and J by 0 bases. Germline lookup yields CDR1 SGHDT and CDR2 YYEEEE. The CDR3 length is 14 residues. The full variable domain, rest sourced from reference TRBV5-6 and TRBJ2-7, is DAGVTQSPTHLIKTRGQQVTLRCSPKSGHDTVSWYQQALGQGPQFIFQYYEEEERQRGNFPDRFSGHQFPNYSSELNVNALLLGDSALYLCASSKTGSSYEQYFGPGTRLTVT.

CDR3 sequence: CASKGGSGELFF. The DNA for the CDR3 is TGCGCCAGCAAAGGCGGCAGCGGGGAGCTGTTTTTT. The gene calls are TRBV5-1 and TRBJ2-2; D not certain. The CDR3 has 12 residues. V lost 6 bases, J lost 7 bases, and 10 bases lay in between. From germline, CDR1 is SGHRS and CDR2 YFSETQ.

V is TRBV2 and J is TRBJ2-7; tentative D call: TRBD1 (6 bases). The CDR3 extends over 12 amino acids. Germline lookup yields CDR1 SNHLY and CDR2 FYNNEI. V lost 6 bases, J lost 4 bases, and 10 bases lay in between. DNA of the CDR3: TGTGCCAGCAGCCTCACAGGGTACGAGCAGTACTTC. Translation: CASSLTGYEQYF. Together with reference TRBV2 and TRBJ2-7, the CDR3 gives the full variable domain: EPEVTQTPSHQVTQMGQEVILRCVPISNHLYFYWYRQILGQKVEFLVSFYNNEISEKSEIFDDQFSVERPDGSNFTLKIRSTKLEDSAMYFCASSLTGYEQYFGPGTRLTVT.

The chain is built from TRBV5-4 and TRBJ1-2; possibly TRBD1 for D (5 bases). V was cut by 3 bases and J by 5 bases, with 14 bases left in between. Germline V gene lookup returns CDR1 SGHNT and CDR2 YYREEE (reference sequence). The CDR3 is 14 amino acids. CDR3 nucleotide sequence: TGTGCCAGCAGCTGGGAGGGGCCTGGATATGGCTACACCTTC. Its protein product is CASSWEGPGYGYTF.

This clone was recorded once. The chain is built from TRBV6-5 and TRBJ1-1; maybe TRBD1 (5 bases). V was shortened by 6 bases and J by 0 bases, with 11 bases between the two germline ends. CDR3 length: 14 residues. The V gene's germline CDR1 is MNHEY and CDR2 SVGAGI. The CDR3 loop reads CASSLGVLNTEAFF. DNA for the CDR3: TGTGCCAGCAGCCTAGGGGTCCTGAACACTGAAGCTTTCTTT.

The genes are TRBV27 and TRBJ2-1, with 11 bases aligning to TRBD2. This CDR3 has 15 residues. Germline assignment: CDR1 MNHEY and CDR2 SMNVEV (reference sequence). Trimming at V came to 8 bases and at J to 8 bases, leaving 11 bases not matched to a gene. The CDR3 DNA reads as TGTGCCAGCGGAACGGCGGGACTAGCGGATTATGAGCAGTTCTTC. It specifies CASGTAGLADYEQFF.

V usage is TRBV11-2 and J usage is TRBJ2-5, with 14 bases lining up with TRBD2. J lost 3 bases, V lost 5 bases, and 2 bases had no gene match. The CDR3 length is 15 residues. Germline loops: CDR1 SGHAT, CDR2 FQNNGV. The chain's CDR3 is CASSPGLAGEETQYF. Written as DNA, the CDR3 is TGTGCCAGCAGCCCGGGACTAGCGGGGGAAGAGACCCAGTACTTC.

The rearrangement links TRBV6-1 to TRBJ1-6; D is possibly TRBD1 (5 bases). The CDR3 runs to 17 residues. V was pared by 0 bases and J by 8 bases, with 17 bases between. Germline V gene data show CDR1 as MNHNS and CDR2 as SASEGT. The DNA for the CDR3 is TGTGCCAGCAGTGAAGCTAGTCCCGGGGGAGTCGATTCACCCCTCCACTTT. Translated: CASSEASPGGVDSPLHF.